Below are 2 T cell receptor beta chains sequenced from a single sample in a study of blood T cells in healthy people across ages. For the second PCR, which ran for roughly 6 to 12 cycles, a sample-barcoded 5' primer and a J-beta primer mix were used. MiXCR, run by TCRdb on the 5' RACE reads, gives a single entry per CDR3 protein. The table shows 700,000 or so distinct CDR3 sequences, with around 41% occurring only once. Sequenced: blood. The receptor set was obtained from a man aged 80 or over in good health.

The chain recombines TRBV28 with TRBJ2-5, with D hard to call. Looked up from germline, CDR1 is MDHEN and CDR2 is SYDVKM. Trimming pared 5 bases from V and 4 bases from J, leaving 17 bases between. CDR3 length equals 15 residues. This CDR3 is CASSPRRPARETQYF. CDR3 DNA: TGTGCCAGCAGTCCCCGACGGCCAGCCAGAGAGACCCAGTACTTC.

The chain couples TRBV7-2 to TRBJ2-1; D not resolved. CDR1 is SGHTA and CDR2 is FQGNSA in the germline V gene. The V end was cut by 4 bases, the J end by 5 bases, with 6 bases between. The CDR3 is 12 amino acids. For the CDR3, the DNA is TGTGCCAGCAGCTCAGACAACAATGAGCAGTTCTTC. This encodes CASSSDNNEQFF.